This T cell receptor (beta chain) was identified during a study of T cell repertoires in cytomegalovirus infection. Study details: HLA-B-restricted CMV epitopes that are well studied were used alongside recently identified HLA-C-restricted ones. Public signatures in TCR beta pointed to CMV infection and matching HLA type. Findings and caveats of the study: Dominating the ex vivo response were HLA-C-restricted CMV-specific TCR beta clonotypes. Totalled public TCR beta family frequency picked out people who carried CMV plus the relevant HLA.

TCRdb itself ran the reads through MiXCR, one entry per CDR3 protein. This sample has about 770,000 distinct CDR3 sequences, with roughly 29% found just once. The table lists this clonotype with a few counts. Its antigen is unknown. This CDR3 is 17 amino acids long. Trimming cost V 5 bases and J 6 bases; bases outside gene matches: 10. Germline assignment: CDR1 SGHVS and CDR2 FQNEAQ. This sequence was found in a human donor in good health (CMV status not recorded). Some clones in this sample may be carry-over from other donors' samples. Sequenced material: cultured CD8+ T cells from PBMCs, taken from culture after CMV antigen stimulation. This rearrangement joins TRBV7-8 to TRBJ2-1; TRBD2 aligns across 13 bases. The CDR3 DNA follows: TGTGCCAGCAGCCTCCGGACTAGCGGGGGACCCTCCAATGAGCAGTTCTTC. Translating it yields CASSLRTSGGPSNEQFF.